This TCR beta chain is from a study of T-cell memory formation after mild COVID-19. Study-level findings and limits: Detection of some responders pre-infection suggested pre-existing cross-reactive memory T cells participated.

V trimming: 0 bases; J trimming: 13 bases; junction bases outside the gene matches: 9. The CDR3 covers 14 residues. Germline V gene lookup returns CDR1 SGDLS and CDR2 YYNGEE. TCRdb used MiXCR to reprocess the 5' RACE reads, holding one entry per CDR3 protein. The table shows about 350,000 distinct CDR3 sequences, with approximately 15% occurring only once. A note on this clonotype: Its target is unknown.

V and J are TRBV9 and TRBJ2-1, with 8 bases aligning to TRBD1. This receptor was taken from a man between 18 and 29 years old who had mild COVID-19 (a few samples of this study predate the infection). Cell type and time point are not known. The sample was PBMCs or a T cell subset sorted from them (not recorded which). The CDR3 loop reads CASSVGKQGAPQFF. CDR3 in DNA: TGTGCCAGCAGCGTAGGAAAGCAGGGGGCCCCCCAGTTCTTC. Variable domain in full (rest from reference TRBV9 and TRBJ2-1): DSGVTQTPKHLITATGQRVTLRCSPRSGDLSVYWYQQSLDQGLQFLIQYYNGEERAKGNILERFSAQQFPDLHSELNLSSLELGDSALYFCASSVGKQGAPQFFGPGTRLTVL.